These 28 T cell receptor beta chains were sequenced from one sample in a study of T cells in localized non-small cell lung cancer. The method was immunoSEQ multiplex PCR; TCRdb's version includes in-frame clones alone and lacks a portion of them. The table shows tens of thousands of clones, with just over 90% occurring only once. Sample: peripheral blood, taken before any cancer treatment. These receptors all come from a female donor of 60 years or more with stage I lung adenocarcinoma.

The CDR3: CASSRSGGDQETQYF. The CDR3 DNA sequence: TGTGCCAGCTCACGGAGCGGGGGAGATCAAGAGACCCAGTACTTC. The chain uses TRBV18 and TRBJ2-5; 8 bases map to TRBD2. From germline, CDR1 is KGHSH and CDR2 LQKENI. The CDR3 spans 15 residues. Trimming removed 4 bases from V and 2 bases from J; junction bases left unmatched: 6.

The rearrangement links TRBV7-2 to TRBJ2-3; D unclear. The CDR3 spans 12 residues. The V end lost 5 bases, the J end lost 3 bases, and 6 bases lay between the germline ends. Germline loops: CDR1 SGHTA, CDR2 FQGNSA. CDR3 sequence reads: CASSPRTDTQYF. The CDR3 DNA is TGTGCCAGCAGCCCGAGGACAGATACGCAGTATTTT.

This sequence joins TRBV6-4 and TRBJ2-2; a weak D match, TRBD1 (5 bases). The V and J ends lost 3 bases and 5 bases respectively, with 7 bases between them. The CDR3 contains 13 residues. CDR1 MRHNA and CDR2 SNTAGT come from the germline V gene. In DNA, the CDR3 is TGTGCCAGCAGTGAATCAGGGACCGGGGAGCTGTTTTTT. It yields the protein CASSESGTGELFF.

V is TRBV5-8 and J is TRBJ1-1, with D tentatively TRBD1 (5 bases). The CDR3 runs 15 residues. Germline V lookup: CDR1 SGHTS, CDR2 YDEGEE. V gave up 0 bases and J gave up 6 bases, with 15 bases separating them. The CDR3, as DNA: TGTGCCAGCAGCTTGGTAATTTCAGGGAGCGCTGAAGCTTTCTTT. This sequence encodes CASSLVISGSAEAFF.

This clone is labeled medium-sized. This rearrangement joins TRBV19 to TRBJ1-1; D gene unclear. The CDR3 covers 13 residues. Trimming stripped 3 bases from V and 2 bases from J, with 7 bases between. The germline V gene encodes CDR1 LNHDA and CDR2 SQIVND (reference sequence). The CDR3 loop is CASSINSNTEAFF. Here the CDR3 DNA reads TGTGCCAGTAGTATTAACAGTAACACTGAAGCTTTCTTT.

The rearrangement links TRBV6-1 to TRBJ2-7, with 7 bases aligning to TRBD2. The junction had 8 bases not matched to a gene; V was cut back by 6 bases and J by 9 bases. Germline V gene lookup returns CDR1 MNHNS and CDR2 SASEGT. The CDR3 totals 12 residues. CDR3 region: CASRFSGGTQYV. Here the CDR3 DNA reads TGTGCCAGCAGGTTCTCGGGGGGAACGCAGTACGTC.

This clone was detected a few times. The chain employs TRBV7-2 and TRBJ1-3, with 9 bases that match TRBD1. Germline V lookup: CDR1 SGHTA, CDR2 FQGNSA. The trim removed 3 bases at V and 5 bases at J, leaving 11 bases unmatched. The CDR3 covers 17 residues. CDR3 residues: CASSLMGTGNARNTIYF. In nucleotides, the CDR3 is TGTGCCAGCAGCTTGATGGGGACAGGGAATGCACGAAACACCATATATTTT. Drawing the rest from reference TRBV7-2 and TRBJ1-3, the complete variable domain is GAGVSQSPSNKVTEKGKDVELRCDPISGHTALYWYRQSLGQGLEFLIYFQGNSAPDKSGLPSDRFSAERTGGSVSTLTIQRTQQEDSAVYLCASSLMGTGNARNTIYFGEGSWLTVV.

This sequence joins TRBV11-1 and TRBJ2-3; 7 positions match TRBD1. V trimming: 1 base; J trimming: 5 bases; junction bases outside the gene matches: 9. The CDR3 has 16 residues. The germline V gene encodes CDR1 SGHAT and CDR2 FQDESV (reference sequence). The CDR3 DNA reads TGTGCCAGCAGCTTAGGGTCAACAGGGGTTGGAGATACGCAGTATTTT. Amino acids: CASSLGSTGVGDTQYF.

The chain joins TRBV7-9 to TRBJ1-6; D gene unclear. V was trimmed by 1 base and J by 9 bases, leaving 10 bases between them. Germline CDR1 SEHNR, CDR2 FQNEAQ (reference sequence). CDR3 length equals 14 residues. The CDR3 protein is CASSLGGARSPLHF. The CDR3 region has the DNA TGTGCCAGCAGCTTAGGGGGAGCGCGTTCACCCCTCCACTTT.

This chain connects TRBV10-3 to TRBJ2-7; the D gene could be TRBD1 or TRBD2 (5 bases each). With 6 bases removed from V and 0 bases from J, the gap between germline ends came to 9 bases. Per the germline V gene, CDR1 is ENHRY and CDR2 is SYGVKD. The CDR3 runs 13 residues. The CDR3 nucleotides are TGTGCCATCAGGGGGGACGTCTCCTACGAGCAGTACGTC. Translation gives CAIRGDVSYEQYV.

The table lists this clone with a few counts. The same CDR3 can be traced to other DNA sequences in this sample. The chain employs TRBV30 and TRBJ1-5, with D maybe TRBD1 (6 bases). The germline V and J ends were trimmed by 0 bases and 5 bases, with 8 bases remaining between them. CDR1 GTSNPN and CDR2 SVGIG come from the germline V gene (reference sequence). The CDR3 is 13 residues long. CDR3 bases: TGTGCCTGGAGTGTACAGGGCGATCAGCCCCAGCATTTT. Translated: CAWSVQGDQPQHF.

The J gene is TRBJ2-1, the V gene TRBV11-1; 13 bases agree with TRBD2. The CDR3 length is 16 residues. Germline trimming cut 3 bases from V and 8 bases from J; bases unmatched to any gene: 7. Germline assignment: CDR1 SGHAT and CDR2 FQDESV (reference sequence). CDR3 loop: CASSFPGLAGFDEQFF. For the CDR3, the DNA is TGTGCCAGCAGCTTTCCGGGACTAGCGGGGTTTGATGAGCAGTTCTTC.

V and J are TRBV5-1 and TRBJ2-3, with TRBD2 identical over 7 bases. With V trimmed by 1 base and J by 0 bases, 14 bases remained unmatched. This CDR3 has 19 residues. CDR1 and CDR2 from the germline V gene are SGHRS and YFSETQ. The CDR3: CASSLYRERLAPSTDTQYF. CDR3 sequence (DNA): TGCGCCAGCAGCTTGTATAGAGAGAGACTAGCTCCGAGCACAGATACGCAGTATTTT.

The chain carries TRBV10-3 and TRBJ2-2; 8 bases line up with TRBD2. This CDR3 comprises 15 residues. With V trimmed by 5 bases and J by 2 bases, 4 bases remained unmatched. Germline V gene data show CDR1 as ENHRY and CDR2 as SYGVKD. CDR3 loop: CAISRAGVNTGELFF. The CDR3 region has the DNA TGTGCCATCAGTAGAGCGGGAGTTAACACCGGGGAGCTGTTTTTT.

The rearrangement uses TRBV7-3 and TRBJ2-1, with TRBD2 matching over 9 bases. CDR3 size: 16 residues. V lost 5 bases and J lost 3; bases outside the gene matches: 8. The germline gives CDR1 SGHTA, CDR2 FQGTGA. The CDR3 is CASSTRGGGSYNEQFF. The CDR3 nucleotides are TGTGCCAGCAGCACCCGCGGGGGGGGCAGCTACAATGAGCAGTTCTTC.

The chain couples TRBV13 to TRBJ1-3; TRBD1 is a possible D gene (5 bases). Germline-derived CDR1 and CDR2 are PRHDT and FYEKMQ (reference sequence). The CDR3 has 14 residues. V lost 5 bases to trimming and J lost 3 bases, with 11 bases between them. The CDR3 here is CASSTGTIGNTIYF. The CDR3 coding sequence is TGTGCCAGCAGCACCGGGACGATTGGAAACACCATATATTTT. Supplemented by reference TRBV13 and TRBJ1-3, the full variable domain reads AAGVIQSPRHLIKEKRETATLKCYPIPRHDTVYWYQQGPGQDPQFLISFYEKMQSDKGSIPDRFSAQQFSDYHSELNMSSLELGDSALYFCASSTGTIGNTIYFGEGSWLTVV.

This clone was seen a single time. The rearrangement uses TRBV10-3 and TRBJ2-5; 9 positions match TRBD1. After removal of 3 bases from V and 6 bases from J, the junction contained 11 bases not matched to a gene. This CDR3 contains 16 residues. The germline gives CDR1 ENHRY, CDR2 SYGVKD. CDR3 sequence (DNA): TGTGCCATCAGTGATGGGGCGGGACAGGGTACGAAGACCCAGTACTTC. It specifies CAISDGAGQGTKTQYF.

This chain uses TRBV5-1 with TRBJ2-7, with D perhaps being TRBD1 or TRBD2 (6 bases each). The CDR3 contains 16 residues. Germline CDR1 SGHRS, CDR2 YFSETQ. The germline V and J ends were trimmed by 0 bases and 2 bases, with 15 bases remaining between them. DNA of the CDR3: TGCGCCAGCAGCTTGGCCTTACAGGGAGGTACCTACGAGCAGTACTTC. Translating gives CASSLALQGGTYEQYF.

The chain is built from TRBV5-1 and TRBJ1-1, with 10 bases lining up with TRBD1. This CDR3 is built from 14 residues. The germline V gene has CDR1 SGHRS and CDR2 YFSETQ. The V segment lost 6 bases and the J segment 5 bases; nucleotides outside the gene matches: 7. The CDR3 DNA follows: TGCGCCAGCATCGGAGGGGACAGGGGAACTGAAGCTTTCTTT. It encodes CASIGGDRGTEAFF. Full variable domain (remainder filled in from reference TRBV5-1 and TRBJ1-1): KAGVTQTPRYLIKTRGQQVTLSCSPISGHRSVSWYQQTPGQGLQFLFEYFSETQRNKGNFPGRFSGRQFSNSRSEMNVSTLELGDSALYLCASIGGDRGTEAFFGQGTRLTVV.

J is TRBJ1-5 and V is TRBV30, with a weak D call TRBD1 (6 bases). The CDR3 covers 13 residues. Germline V lookup: CDR1 GTSNPN, CDR2 SVGIG (reference sequence). The V end lost 5 bases, the J end lost 6 bases, and 14 bases lay between the germline ends. This chain's CDR3 is CAWGAGASQPQHF. The CDR3 coding sequence is TGTGCCTGGGGGGCGGGGGCGAGTCAGCCCCAGCATTTT.

The chain has TRBV28 and TRBJ2-7; D is unresolved. Germline-derived CDR1 and CDR2 are MDHEN and SYDVKM. This CDR3 has 14 residues. V lost 6 bases, J lost 2 bases, and 14 bases lay in between. CDR3 bases: TGTGCCAGCAGCGACACTTTTGACCCCTACGAGCAGTACTTC. Translation: CASSDTFDPYEQYF.

The sample holds a few counts of this clone. V gene TRBV29-1 combines with J gene TRBJ2-1; maybe TRBD1 (6 bases). Trimming took 3 bases from V and 5 from J, leaving 11 bases between them. The CDR3 totals 13 residues. Germline V lookup: CDR1 SQVTM, CDR2 ANQGSEA. The CDR3 DNA is TGCAGCGTTGATAGGACAGCTGACAATGAGCAGTTCTTC. This translates into CSVDRTADNEQFF.

The rearrangement links TRBV19 to TRBJ2-1; TRBD2 aligns across 8 bases. Looked up from germline, CDR1 is LNHDA and CDR2 is SQIVND (reference sequence). With 4 bases clipped from V and 3 bases from J, the junction kept 2 bases outside the gene matches. The CDR3 covers 14 residues. The CDR3 loop reads CASSSSGIYNEQFF. The DNA of the CDR3 is TGTGCCAGTAGTAGTAGCGGGATCTACAATGAGCAGTTCTTC. Full variable domain (rest looked up from reference TRBV19 and TRBJ2-1): DGGITQSPKYLFRKEGQNVTLSCEQNLNHDAMYWYRQDPGQGLRLIYYSQIVNDFQKGDIAEGYSVSREKKESFPLTVTSAQKNPTAFYLCASSSSGIYNEQFFGPGTRLTVL.

This sequence joins TRBV7-9 and TRBJ2-3, with TRBD2 matching 9 bases. The J segment lost 5 bases and the V segment lost 2 bases, leaving 8 bases of the junction unmatched. The length of the CDR3 is 16 residues. CDR1 and CDR2 (germline): SEHNR, FQNEAQ (reference sequence). Written as DNA, the CDR3 is TGTGCCAGCAGCTTATGGCTAGCGGGACTGGAAGATACGCAGTATTTT. This translates into CASSLWLAGLEDTQYF.

The chain carries TRBV19 and TRBJ1-2; D not resolved. V lost 4 bases and J lost 3, with 9 bases in between. CDR1 is LNHDA, CDR2 SQIVND, per germline (reference sequence). This CDR3 spans 13 amino acids. Written as DNA, the CDR3 is TGTGCCAGTAGTAAATGGGAATACTATGGCTACACCTTC. Protein product: CASSKWEYYGYTF.

This chain joins TRBV6-1 and TRBJ2-7; the match to TRBD2 covers 8 bases. The CDR3 length is 14 residues. The J segment lost 3 bases and the V segment lost 3 bases, leaving 4 bases of the junction unmatched. CDR1 and CDR2 from the germline V gene are MNHNS and SASEGT. CDR3 protein: CASSDWTSRYEQYV. CDR3 nucleotide sequence: TGTGCCAGCAGTGACTGGACTAGCCGCTACGAGCAGTACGTC.

The V call is TRBV9, the J call TRBJ1-3; D may be TRBD1 (5 bases). V lost 2 bases to trimming and J lost 2 bases, with 8 bases between them. Looked up from germline, CDR1 is SGDLS and CDR2 is YYNGEE. The CDR3 totals 14 residues. The CDR3 DNA reads as TGTGCCAGCAGCGTGGGGGGGACTGGAAACACCATATATTTT. Its translation: CASSVGGTGNTIYF.

The chain combines TRBV29-1 with TRBJ1-3; TRBD1 matches 8 bases. V shed 2 bases and J 6 bases; nucleotides not matched to a gene: 3. CDR1 SQVTM and CDR2 ANQGSEA come from the germline V gene. This CDR3 comprises 13 residues. The chain's CDR3 is CSVERQGSNTIYF. In DNA form, the CDR3 reads TGCAGCGTTGAACGACAGGGGTCAAACACCATATATTTT.